One and the same sample provided the 23 T cell receptor beta chains below, sequenced in a study of blood T cell repertoires in COVID-19. The data were produced by immunoSEQ multiplex PCR, yet TCRdb's version contains in-frame clones alone and is incomplete. This sample yields a few hundred thousand clones, of which approximately 90% are seen a single time; 0.7% to 0.9% belongs to the top ten. The sequenced sample was peripheral blood. These receptors all come from a man aged 25 to 40 with acute or convalescent COVID-19.

The chain is built from TRBV2 and TRBJ1-4; TRBD1 matches at 8 bases. Per the germline V gene, CDR1 is SNHLY and CDR2 is FYNNEI. This CDR3 is built from 14 residues. The trim removed 6 bases at V and 8 bases at J, leaving 8 bases unmatched. CDR3: CASSPFRGQEKLFF. Written as DNA, the CDR3 is TGTGCCAGCAGCCCTTTCAGGGGGCAAGAAAAACTGTTTTTT.

This chain links TRBV3-1 (or the pseudogene TRBV3-2) with TRBJ2-7, with a possible D match to TRBD2 (5 bases). V was pared by 6 bases and J by 6 bases, with 15 bases between. The V gene's germline CDR1 is LGHDT and CDR2 YNNKEL (reference sequence). The CDR3 loop spans 13 amino acids. Here the CDR3 reads CASSRDFPGEQYF. CDR3 bases: TGTGCCAGCAGTCGGGATTTCCCAGGCGAGCAGTACTTC.

This clone was seen just once. The rearrangement links TRBV5-4 to TRBJ2-4; no reliable D call. V dropped 3 bases and J dropped 0 bases, with 7 bases sitting between them. The germline V gene has CDR1 SGHNT and CDR2 YYREEE (reference sequence). This CDR3 spans 14 amino acids. The CDR3 DNA sequence: TGTGCCAGCAGCTCGCCGGGAGCCAAAAACATTCAGTACTTC. Translation: CASSSPGAKNIQYF.

The J gene is TRBJ1-3, the V gene TRBV18; TRBD1 agrees at 8 bases. This CDR3 region has 17 residues. V was clipped by 4 bases and J by 0 bases; unmatched bases: 8. Per germline, CDR1 KGHSH and CDR2 LQKENI. CDR3 sequence reads: CASSRTGTGISGNTIYF. CDR3 DNA sequence: TGTGCCAGCTCACGAACCGGGACAGGCATCTCTGGAAACACCATATATTTT.

This chain uses TRBV4-1 with TRBJ1-2; a possible D gene is TRBD1 (6 bases). This CDR3 contains 13 residues. The germline CDR1 and CDR2 sequences are MGHRA and YSYEKL. The germline V and J ends were trimmed by 4 bases and 6 bases, with 12 bases remaining between them. DNA of the CDR3: TGCGCCAGCAGCCTGGGGGGGCGCGATGGCTACACCTTC. This gives the protein CASSLGGRDGYTF.

This chain links TRBV5-1 with TRBJ1-2, with unresolved D. V lost 4 bases and J lost 4, with 11 bases in between. There are 13 residues in the CDR3. The germline V gene encodes CDR1 SGHRS and CDR2 YFSETQ. The CDR3 DNA is TGCGCCAGCAGCCCTGGTAGCCCCTATGGCTACACCTTC. Translating gives CASSPGSPYGYTF.

The gene calls are TRBV7-9 and TRBJ1-1; no definite D call. Between the trimmed V and J ends, which lost 0 bases and 1 base, there was a span of 15 bases. This CDR3 comprises 17 residues. Germline CDR1 reads SEHNR; CDR2 reads FQNEAQ (reference sequence). CDR3 sequence reads: CASSLAGYMDWNTEAFF. Written as DNA, the CDR3 is TGTGCCAGCAGCTTAGCAGGGTACATGGACTGGAACACTGAAGCTTTCTTT. Full variable domain (rest looked up from reference TRBV7-9 and TRBJ1-1): DTGVSQNPRHKITKRGQNVTFRCDPISEHNRLYWYRQTLGQGPEFLTYFQNEAQLEKSRLLSDRFSAERPKGSFSTLEIQRTEQGDSAMYLCASSLAGYMDWNTEAFFGQGTRLTVV.

The rearrangement uses TRBV7-9 and TRBJ2-7; 10 positions match TRBD1. The CDR3 covers 16 residues. CDR1 SEHNR and CDR2 FQNEAQ come from the germline V gene (reference sequence). Trimming cost V 1 base and J 5 bases; bases outside gene matches: 8. The CDR3 DNA is TGTGCCAGCAGCTTAGATCATGGACAGGGGGTAAACGAGCAGTACTTC. This codes for CASSLDHGQGVNEQYF.

The gene calls are TRBV5-5 and TRBJ1-3, with 7 nucleotides matching TRBD1. The V gene's germline CDR1 is SGHKS and CDR2 YYEKEE (reference sequence). The junction had 4 bases not matched to a gene; V was cut back by 4 bases and J by 6 bases. The CDR3 is made up of 13 amino acids. The CDR3 protein is CASSTGEVNTIYF. The CDR3 region has the DNA TGTGCCAGCAGCACAGGGGAAGTAAACACCATATATTTT.

The chain joins TRBV3-1 (or the pseudogene TRBV3-2) to TRBJ1-2, with no clear D. Germline V gene sequence: CDR1 LGHDT, CDR2 YNNKEL (reference sequence). This CDR3 spans 13 amino acids. The V and J ends lost 1 base and 7 bases respectively, with 10 bases between them. This CDR3 reads CASSQGGAFGYTF. The DNA for the CDR3 is TGTGCCAGCAGCCAAGGGGGAGCTTTTGGCTACACCTTC.

This rearrangement joins TRBV18 to TRBJ1-1, with TRBD1 identical over 9 bases. This CDR3 has 14 residues. J was trimmed by 4 bases and V by 2 bases; bases with no gene match: 2. Germline CDR1 reads KGHSH; CDR2 reads LQKENI. The CDR3 region has the DNA TGTGCCAGCTCACCAACAGGGGGCCTCACTGAAGCTTTCTTT. It is translated as CASSPTGGLTEAFF. The complete variable domain, with remaining parts taken from reference TRBV18 and TRBJ1-1, reads NAGVMQNPRHLVRRRGQEARLRCSPMKGHSHVYWYRQLPEEGLKFMVYLQKENIIDESGMPKERFSAEFPKEGPSILRIQQVVRGDSAAYFCASSPTGGLTEAFFGQGTRLTVV.

The gene calls are TRBV5-1 and TRBJ2-5; TRBD1 agrees at 12 bases. Germline V lookup: CDR1 SGHRS, CDR2 YFSETQ. The CDR3 sequence is 16 residues long. Germline trimming cut 4 bases from V and 6 bases from J; bases unmatched to any gene: 10. The CDR3 protein is CASSTEGQGARKTQYF. DNA of the CDR3: TGCGCCAGCAGCACAGAGGGACAGGGGGCTCGGAAGACCCAGTACTTC.

The chain has TRBV9 and TRBJ1-6, with TRBD1 identical over 7 bases. CDR3 size: 13 residues. V lost 3 bases, J lost 10 bases, and 4 bases stayed unmatched. CDR1 and CDR2 from the germline V gene are SGDLS and YYNGEE. The CDR3 sequence: CASSATGLSPLHF. CDR3 DNA: TGTGCCAGCAGCGCGACAGGGCTCTCACCCCTCCACTTT. The full variable domain, in which reference TRBV9 and TRBJ1-6 provide the parts outside the CDR3, is DSGVTQTPKHLITATGQRVTLRCSPRSGDLSVYWYQQSLDQGLQFLIQYYNGEERAKGNILERFSAQQFPDLHSELNLSSLELGDSALYFCASSATGLSPLHFGNGTRLTVT.

This chain uses TRBV28 with TRBJ2-7; TRBD2 might be the D (6 bases). Germline values: CDR1 MDHEN, CDR2 SYDVKM. This CDR3 spans 14 amino acids. V was trimmed by 5 bases and J by 3 bases, leaving 14 bases between them. The chain's CDR3 is CASSPGTFLYEQYF. The CDR3 bases are TGTGCCAGCAGTCCCGGGACTTTCCTCTACGAGCAGTACTTC.

The V gene is TRBV4-1, the J gene TRBJ2-7; the D gene is possibly TRBD1 (6 bases). The CDR3 loop spans 14 amino acids. Trimming took 3 bases from V and 2 from J, leaving 11 bases between them. Germline V gene sequence: CDR1 MGHRA, CDR2 YSYEKL. The chain's CDR3 is CASSQGQGTYEQYF. The CDR3 DNA follows: TGCGCCAGCAGCCAGGGGCAGGGGACCTACGAGCAGTACTTC.

This clone was seen once. V is TRBV11-3 and J is TRBJ2-6; D remains ambiguous. Per germline, CDR1 SGHNT and CDR2 YENEEA. V shed 5 bases and J shed 9 bases, with 11 bases lying between them. This CDR3 region has 13 residues. The CDR3: CASSPPPGNVLTF. The CDR3 DNA reads TGTGCCAGCAGCCCCCCCCCGGGCAACGTCCTGACTTTC.

V usage is TRBV29-1 and J usage is TRBJ1-1; D is unclear. The CDR3 contains 12 residues. The V and J ends lost 7 bases and 2 bases respectively, with 11 bases between them. The germline CDR1 and CDR2 sequences are SQVTM and ANQGSEA. This CDR3 reads CSAGGSNTEAFF. For the CDR3, the DNA is TGCAGCGCTGGAGGATCTAACACTGAAGCTTTCTTT. Variable domain in full (rest from reference TRBV29-1 and TRBJ1-1): SAVISQKPSRDICQRGTSLTIQCQVDSQVTMMFWYRQQPGQSLTLIATANQGSEATYESGFVIDKFPISRPNLTFSTLTVSNMSPEDSSIYLCSAGGSNTEAFFGQGTRLTVV.

This clone showed up just a few times. The V call is TRBV2, the J call TRBJ2-5; D possibly corresponds to TRBD2 (5 bases). The CDR3 covers 13 residues. From germline, CDR1 is SNHLY and CDR2 FYNNEI. Trimming removed 6 bases at V and 4 bases at J, with 12 bases between. In nucleotides, the CDR3 is TGTGCCAGCAGGCTGGCTAGCACAGAGACCCAGTACTTC. Translated: CASRLASTETQYF. Drawing the rest from reference TRBV2 and TRBJ2-5, the complete variable domain is EPEVTQTPSHQVTQMGQEVILRCVPISNHLYFYWYRQILGQKVEFLVSFYNNEISEKSEIFDDQFSVERPDGSNFTLKIRSTKLEDSAMYFCASRLASTETQYFGPGTRLLVL.

The chain links TRBV4-2 to TRBJ2-3, with 10 bases matching TRBD2. This CDR3 has 17 residues. Germline V gives CDR1 LGHNA, CDR2 YNFKEQ. The V and J ends lost 0 bases and 9 bases, in that order; junction bases with no gene match: 12. CDR3: CASSQDRVERGGQTQYF. The CDR3 DNA reads as TGTGCCAGCAGCCAAGATAGGGTGGAGCGGGGGGGCCAAACGCAGTATTTT.

The J gene is TRBJ2-7, the V gene TRBV9, with D perhaps matching TRBD2 (6 bases). The CDR3 contains 15 residues. Germline V lookup: CDR1 SGDLS, CDR2 YYNGEE. Trimming removed 0 bases from V and 7 bases from J, with 17 bases in between. The CDR3 nucleotides are TGTGCCAGCAGCGTAGAAGGCAGGGAGGTGGAGGAGCAGTACTTC. Translated: CASSVEGREVEEQYF. The full variable domain, completed using reference TRBV9 and TRBJ2-7, is DSGVTQTPKHLITATGQRVTLRCSPRSGDLSVYWYQQSLDQGLQFLIQYYNGEERAKGNILERFSAQQFPDLHSELNLSSLELGDSALYFCASSVEGREVEEQYFGPGTRLTVT.

This chain joins TRBV28 and TRBJ1-5; 10 bases agree with TRBD1. Per the germline V gene, CDR1 is MDHEN and CDR2 is SYDVKM. J gave up 1 base and V 5 bases, and 5 bases lay outside the gene matches. The CDR3 loop spans 16 amino acids. The CDR3 loop reads CASSPRTGGSNQPQHF. Written as DNA, the CDR3 is TGTGCCAGCAGTCCCCGGACAGGGGGAAGCAATCAGCCCCAGCATTTT.

The chain joins TRBV30 to TRBJ1-3; 8 positions match TRBD1. This CDR3 is built from 13 residues. Germline-derived CDR1 and CDR2 are GTSNPN and SVGIG (reference sequence). CDR3 protein: CALGQGILDTIYF. CDR3 coding DNA: TGTGCGCTAGGACAGGGAATTCTGGACACCATATATTTT. The complete variable domain, with remaining parts taken from reference TRBV30 and TRBJ1-3, reads SQTIHQWPATLVQPVGSPLSLECTVEGTSNPNLYWYRQAAGRGLQLLFYSVGIGQISSEVPQNLSASRPQDRQFILSSKKLLLSDSGFYLCALGQGILDTIYFGEGSWLTVV.

The chain is built from TRBV5-8 and TRBJ2-1, with TRBD1 matching 9 bases. This CDR3 spans 16 amino acids. Germline CDR1 reads SGHTS; CDR2 reads YDEGEE. J was trimmed by 7 bases and V by 4 bases; bases with no gene match: 12. The CDR3 nucleotides are TGTGCCAGCAGCCTCCCCGGGACAGGGTCTGATAATGAGCAGTTCTTC. It codes for CASSLPGTGSDNEQFF.